This record looks at one T cell receptor beta chain sequence and its context. The data belong to a study of blood T cell repertoires in COVID-19. Overall study: Sources were T cells, B-cell-depleted T cells, or PBMCs; the material itself was cDNA or gDNA.

This study enrolled people aged roughly 18 to 100 from around 25 US geographic areas. Cohorts were assigned according to the clinical history that participants reported. In the original workflow: Estimation of nucleated cell counts was performed using reference gene primer amplification. Clones were read by immunoSEQ multiplex PCR, and TCRdb kept only the in-frame ones, dropping some. That table is the source of V, J and clone size, and D and trimming were worked out from the DNA. The sample has under 200,000 clones; 82% are singletons. The sequence came from a woman in her sixties with acute COVID-19. Sequenced sample: PBMCs or T cells enriched from blood (not recorded which).

The CDR3 coding sequence is TGTGCCAGCAGCTTCCGGGGGAGCAATCAGCCCCAGCATTTT. As protein: CASSFRGSNQPQHF. This chain links TRBV13 with TRBJ1-5, with D tentatively TRBD1 (5 bases). V lost 3 bases, J lost 1 base, and 7 bases lay in between. The CDR3 loop spans 14 amino acids. CDR1 is PRHDT and CDR2 is FYEKMQ in the germline V gene (reference sequence).